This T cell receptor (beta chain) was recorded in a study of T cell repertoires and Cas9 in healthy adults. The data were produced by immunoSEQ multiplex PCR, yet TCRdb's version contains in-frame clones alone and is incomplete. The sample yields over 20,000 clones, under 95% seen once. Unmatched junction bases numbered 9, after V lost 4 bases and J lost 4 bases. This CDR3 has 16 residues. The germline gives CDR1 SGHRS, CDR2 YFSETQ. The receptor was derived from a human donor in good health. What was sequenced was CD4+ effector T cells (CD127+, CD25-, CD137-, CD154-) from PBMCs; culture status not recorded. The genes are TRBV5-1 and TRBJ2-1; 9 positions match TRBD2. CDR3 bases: TGCGCCAGCAGCCCGGAGACTAGCGGAGGTTACAATGAGCAGTTCTTC. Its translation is CASSPETSGGYNEQFF.